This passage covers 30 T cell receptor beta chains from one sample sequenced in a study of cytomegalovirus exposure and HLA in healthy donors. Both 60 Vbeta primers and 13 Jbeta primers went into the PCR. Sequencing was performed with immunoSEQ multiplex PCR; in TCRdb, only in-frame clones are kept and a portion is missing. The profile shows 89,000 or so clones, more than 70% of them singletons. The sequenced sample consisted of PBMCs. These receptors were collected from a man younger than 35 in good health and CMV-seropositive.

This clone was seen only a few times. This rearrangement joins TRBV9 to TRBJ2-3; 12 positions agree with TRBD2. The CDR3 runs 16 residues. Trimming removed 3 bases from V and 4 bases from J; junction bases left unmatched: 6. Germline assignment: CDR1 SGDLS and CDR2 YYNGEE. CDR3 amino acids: CASSGTSGETSDTQYF. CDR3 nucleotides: TGTGCCAGCAGCGGGACTAGCGGGGAGACATCAGATACGCAGTATTTT.

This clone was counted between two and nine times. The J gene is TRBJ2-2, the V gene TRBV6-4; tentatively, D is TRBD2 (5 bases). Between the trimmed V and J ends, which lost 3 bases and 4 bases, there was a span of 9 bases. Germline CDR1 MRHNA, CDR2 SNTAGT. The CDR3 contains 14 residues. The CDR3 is CASSERESTGELFF. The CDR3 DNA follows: TGTGCCAGCAGTGAACGGGAAAGCACCGGGGAGCTGTTTTTT.

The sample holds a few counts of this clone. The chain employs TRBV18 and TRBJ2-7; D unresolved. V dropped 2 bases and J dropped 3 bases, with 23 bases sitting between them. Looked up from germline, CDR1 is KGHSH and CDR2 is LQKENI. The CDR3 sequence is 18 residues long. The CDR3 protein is CASSPVDEHRLTYYEQYF. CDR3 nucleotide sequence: TGTGCCAGCTCACCAGTAGATGAACACAGATTAACCTACTACGAGCAGTACTTC. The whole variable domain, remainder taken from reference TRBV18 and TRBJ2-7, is NAGVMQNPRHLVRRRGQEARLRCSPMKGHSHVYWYRQLPEEGLKFMVYLQKENIIDESGMPKERFSAEFPKEGPSILRIQQVVRGDSAAYFCASSPVDEHRLTYYEQYFGPGTRLTVT.

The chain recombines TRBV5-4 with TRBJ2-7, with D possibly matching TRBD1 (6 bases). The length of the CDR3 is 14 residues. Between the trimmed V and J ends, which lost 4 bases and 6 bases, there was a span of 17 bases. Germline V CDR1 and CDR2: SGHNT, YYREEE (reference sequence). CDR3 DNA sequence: TGTGCCAGCAGCGCGGACAGTAAGACGGCCGAGCAGTACTTC. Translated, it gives CASSADSKTAEQYF.

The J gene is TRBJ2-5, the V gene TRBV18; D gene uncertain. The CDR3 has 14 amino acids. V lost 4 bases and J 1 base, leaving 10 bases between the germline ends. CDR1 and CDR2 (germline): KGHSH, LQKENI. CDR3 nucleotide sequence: TGTGCCAGCTCACTCGAGAATCTCCAAGAGACCCAGTACTTC. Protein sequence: CASSLENLQETQYF.

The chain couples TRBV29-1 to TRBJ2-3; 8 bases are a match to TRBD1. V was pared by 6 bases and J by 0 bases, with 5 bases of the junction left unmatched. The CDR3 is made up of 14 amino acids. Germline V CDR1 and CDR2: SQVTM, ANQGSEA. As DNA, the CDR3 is TGCAGCGTCAAGACAGGGGTCAGCACAGATACGCAGTATTTT. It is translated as CSVKTGVSTDTQYF.

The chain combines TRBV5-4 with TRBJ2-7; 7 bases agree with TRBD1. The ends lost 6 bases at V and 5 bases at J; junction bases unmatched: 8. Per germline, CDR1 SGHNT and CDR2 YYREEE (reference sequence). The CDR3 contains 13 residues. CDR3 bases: TGTGCCAGCACCGACAGGGTTCAAGACGAGCAGTACTTC. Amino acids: CASTDRVQDEQYF. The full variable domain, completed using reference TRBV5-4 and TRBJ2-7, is ETGVTQSPTHLIKTRGQQVTLRCSSQSGHNTVSWYQQALGQGPQFIFQYYREEENGRGNFPPRFSGLQFPNYSSELNVNALELDDSALYLCASTDRVQDEQYFGPGTRLTVT.

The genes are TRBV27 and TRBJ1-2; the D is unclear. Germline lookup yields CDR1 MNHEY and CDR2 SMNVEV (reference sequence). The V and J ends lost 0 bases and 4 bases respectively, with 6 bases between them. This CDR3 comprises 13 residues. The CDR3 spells CASSLSRSYGYTF. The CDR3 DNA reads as TGTGCCAGCAGTTTATCGCGTAGCTATGGCTACACCTTC.

CDR3 amino acids: CASSLNGGALQETQYF. The CDR3 bases are TGTGCCAGCAGCTTAAACGGGGGGGCGCTTCAAGAGACCCAGTACTTC. The V gene is TRBV7-9, the J gene TRBJ2-5, with 8 bases matching TRBD2. V trimming: 2 bases; J trimming: 2 bases; junction bases outside the gene matches: 7. CDR3 size: 16 residues. Germline CDR1 and CDR2: SEHNR and FQNEAQ (reference sequence).

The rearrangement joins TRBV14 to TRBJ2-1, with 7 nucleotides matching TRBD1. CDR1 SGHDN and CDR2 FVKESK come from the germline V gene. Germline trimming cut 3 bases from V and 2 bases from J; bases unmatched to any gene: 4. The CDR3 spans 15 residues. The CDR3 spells CASSQRTGPYNEQFF. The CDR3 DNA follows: TGTGCCAGCAGCCAGAGGACAGGACCCTACAATGAGCAGTTCTTC.

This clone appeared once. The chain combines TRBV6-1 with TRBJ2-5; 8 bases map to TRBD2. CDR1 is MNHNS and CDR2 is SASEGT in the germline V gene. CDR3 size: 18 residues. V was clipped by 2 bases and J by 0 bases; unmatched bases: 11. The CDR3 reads CASSERGIAGRHQETQYF. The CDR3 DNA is TGTGCCAGCAGTGAAAGGGGGATAGCGGGGAGGCACCAAGAGACCCAGTACTTC.

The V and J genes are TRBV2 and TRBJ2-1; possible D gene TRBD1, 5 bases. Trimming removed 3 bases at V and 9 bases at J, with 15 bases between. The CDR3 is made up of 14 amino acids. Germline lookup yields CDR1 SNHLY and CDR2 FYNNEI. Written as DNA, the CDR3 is TGTGCCAGCAGTGATCCAGGGAAGGCGCTTGAGCAGTTCTTC. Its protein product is CASSDPGKALEQFF.

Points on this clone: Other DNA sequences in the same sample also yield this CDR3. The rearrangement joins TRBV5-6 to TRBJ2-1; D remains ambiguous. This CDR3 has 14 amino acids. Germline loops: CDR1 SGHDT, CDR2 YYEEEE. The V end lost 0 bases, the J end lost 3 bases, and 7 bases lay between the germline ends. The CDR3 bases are TGTGCCAGCAGCTTGGGGCAGTTCTACAATGAGCAGTTCTTC. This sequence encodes CASSLGQFYNEQFF.

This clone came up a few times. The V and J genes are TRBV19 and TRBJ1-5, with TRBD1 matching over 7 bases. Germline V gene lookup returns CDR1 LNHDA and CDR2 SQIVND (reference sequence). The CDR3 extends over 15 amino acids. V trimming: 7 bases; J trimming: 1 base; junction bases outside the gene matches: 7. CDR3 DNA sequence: TGTGCCAGTACCCTAACAGGGGCGAGCAATCAGCCCCAGCATTTT. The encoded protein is CASTLTGASNQPQHF.

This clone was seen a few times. The CDR3 nucleotides read TGTGCCAGCAGCGATTGGTCTGCGGGGGCTTCAGATACGCAGTATTTT. Amino acids: CASSDWSAGASDTQYF. The J gene is TRBJ2-3, the V gene TRBV7-9; perhaps TRBD2 as D (7 bases). This CDR3 is 16 amino acids long. V was clipped by 5 bases and J by 4 bases, with 19 bases between them. Per the germline V gene, CDR1 is SEHNR and CDR2 is FQNEAQ (reference sequence).

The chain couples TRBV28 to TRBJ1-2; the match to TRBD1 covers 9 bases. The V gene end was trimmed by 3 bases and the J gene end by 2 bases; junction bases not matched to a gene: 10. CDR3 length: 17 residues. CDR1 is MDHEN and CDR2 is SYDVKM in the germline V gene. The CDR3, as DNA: TGTGCCAGCAGTTTGGTGGGACAGGGATTCTCCAACTATGGCTACACCTTC. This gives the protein CASSLVGQGFSNYGYTF.

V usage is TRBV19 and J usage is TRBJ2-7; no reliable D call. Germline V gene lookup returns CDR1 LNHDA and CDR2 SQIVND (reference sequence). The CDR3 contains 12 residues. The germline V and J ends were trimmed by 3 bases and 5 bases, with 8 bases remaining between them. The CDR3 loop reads CASSISTNEQYF. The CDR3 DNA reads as TGTGCCAGTAGTATTTCCACTAACGAGCAGTACTTC.

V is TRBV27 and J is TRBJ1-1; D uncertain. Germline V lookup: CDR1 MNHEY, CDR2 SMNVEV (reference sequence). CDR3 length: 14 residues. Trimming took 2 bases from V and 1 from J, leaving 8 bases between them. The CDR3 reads CASSLVGTNTEAFF. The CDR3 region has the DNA TGTGCCAGCAGTTTAGTCGGTACGAACACTGAAGCTTTCTTT.

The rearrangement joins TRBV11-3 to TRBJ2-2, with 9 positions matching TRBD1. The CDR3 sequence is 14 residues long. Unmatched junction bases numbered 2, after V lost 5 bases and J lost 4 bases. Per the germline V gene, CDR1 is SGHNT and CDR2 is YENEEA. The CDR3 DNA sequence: TGTGCCAGCAGCCCGGGACAGGGCACCGGGGAGCTGTTTTTT. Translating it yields CASSPGQGTGELFF.

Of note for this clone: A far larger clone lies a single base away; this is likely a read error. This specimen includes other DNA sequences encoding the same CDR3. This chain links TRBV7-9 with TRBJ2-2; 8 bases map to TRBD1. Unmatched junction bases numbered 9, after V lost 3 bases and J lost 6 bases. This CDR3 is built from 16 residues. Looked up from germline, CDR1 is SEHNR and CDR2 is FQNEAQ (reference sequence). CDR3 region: CASSLSFRGPAGELFF. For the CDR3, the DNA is TGTGCCAGCAGCTTGTCATTCAGGGGGCCGGCCGGGGAGCTGTTTTTT.

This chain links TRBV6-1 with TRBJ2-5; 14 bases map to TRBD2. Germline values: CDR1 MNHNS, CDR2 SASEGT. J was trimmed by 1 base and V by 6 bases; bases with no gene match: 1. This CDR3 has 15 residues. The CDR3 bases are TGTGCCAGCAGCGGACTAGCGGGGGGCCAAGAGACCCAGTACTTC. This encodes CASSGLAGGQETQYF.

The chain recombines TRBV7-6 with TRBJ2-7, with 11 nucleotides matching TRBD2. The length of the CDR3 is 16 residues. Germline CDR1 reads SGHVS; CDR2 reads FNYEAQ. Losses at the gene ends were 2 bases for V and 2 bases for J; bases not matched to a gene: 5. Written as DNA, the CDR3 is TGTGCCAGCAGCTTACCCGGGACTAGCGGAACCTACGAGCAGTACTTC. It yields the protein CASSLPGTSGTYEQYF.

CDR3 sequence reads: CASSLPGVGSYEQYF. The CDR3 nucleotides read TGTGCCAGCTCACTCCCAGGGGTCGGCTCCTACGAGCAGTACTTC. The V gene is TRBV18, the J gene TRBJ2-7, with D maybe TRBD1 (6 bases). Germline V gives CDR1 KGHSH, CDR2 LQKENI. This CDR3 has 15 residues. Trimming left V 4 bases short and J 0 bases short, with 13 bases between.

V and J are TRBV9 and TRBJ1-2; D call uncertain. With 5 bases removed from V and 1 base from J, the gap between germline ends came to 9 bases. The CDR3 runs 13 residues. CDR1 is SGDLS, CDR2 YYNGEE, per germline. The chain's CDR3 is CASRSTDNYGYTF. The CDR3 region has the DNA TGTGCCAGCAGATCTACAGATAACTATGGCTACACCTTC.

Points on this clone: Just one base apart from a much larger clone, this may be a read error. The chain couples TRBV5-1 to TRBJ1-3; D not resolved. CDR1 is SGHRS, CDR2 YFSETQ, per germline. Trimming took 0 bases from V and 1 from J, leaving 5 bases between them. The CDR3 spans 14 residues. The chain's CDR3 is CASSLAGSGNTIYF. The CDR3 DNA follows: TGCGCCAGCAGCTTGGCCGGGTCTGGAAACACCATATATTTT.

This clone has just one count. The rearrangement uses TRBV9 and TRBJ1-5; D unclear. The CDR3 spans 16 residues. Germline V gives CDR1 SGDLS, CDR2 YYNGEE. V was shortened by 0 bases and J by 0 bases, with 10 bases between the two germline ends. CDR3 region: CASSVVTRFSNQPQHF. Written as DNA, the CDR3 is TGTGCCAGCAGCGTAGTTACAAGATTTAGCAATCAGCCCCAGCATTTT. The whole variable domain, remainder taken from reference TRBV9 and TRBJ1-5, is DSGVTQTPKHLITATGQRVTLRCSPRSGDLSVYWYQQSLDQGLQFLIQYYNGEERAKGNILERFSAQQFPDLHSELNLSSLELGDSALYFCASSVVTRFSNQPQHFGDGTRLSIL.

CDR3 region: CASSHTTAYEQYF. CDR3 in DNA: TGTGCCAGCAGCCATACTACCGCGTACGAGCAGTACTTC. The genes are TRBV5-4 and TRBJ2-7; D ambiguous. The CDR3 length is 13 residues. V lost 4 bases to trimming and J lost 4 bases, with 12 bases between them. Germline CDR1 is SGHNT and CDR2 is YYREEE (reference sequence).

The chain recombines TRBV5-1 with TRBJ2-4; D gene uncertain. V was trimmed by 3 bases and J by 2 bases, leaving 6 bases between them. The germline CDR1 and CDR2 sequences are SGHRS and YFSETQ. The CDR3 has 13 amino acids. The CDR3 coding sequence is TGCGCCAGCAGCTCTCAGTCCAAAAACATTCAGTACTTC. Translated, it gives CASSSQSKNIQYF.

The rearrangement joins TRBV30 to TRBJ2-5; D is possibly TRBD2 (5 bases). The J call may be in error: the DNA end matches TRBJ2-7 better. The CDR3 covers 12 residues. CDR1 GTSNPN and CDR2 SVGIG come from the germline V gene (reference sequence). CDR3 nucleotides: TGTGCCTGGAAGCGAGGGATTTCCGAGCAGTACTTC. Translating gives CAWKRGISEQYF.

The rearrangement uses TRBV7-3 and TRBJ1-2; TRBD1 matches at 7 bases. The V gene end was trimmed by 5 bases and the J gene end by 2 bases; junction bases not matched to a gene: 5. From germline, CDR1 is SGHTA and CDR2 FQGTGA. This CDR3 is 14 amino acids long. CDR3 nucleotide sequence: TGTGCCAGCAGCATCCGGGACAGAAACTATGGCTACACCTTC. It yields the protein CASSIRDRNYGYTF.